A selection of T cell receptor beta chains follows, all from one sample in a study of identical twins. TCRdb used MiXCR to reprocess the 5' RACE reads, holding one entry per CDR3 protein. The profile shows approximately 230,000 distinct CDR3 sequences, around 6.5% of them singletons. These data also formed part of another study, on T cells expressing NK-cell markers.

The sequenced sample was CD8+ T cells sorted from blood. The receptor set was obtained from a woman between 18 and 29 years old in good health. Each CDR3 is given with its conserved first and last residue.

j_call v_call cdr3_aa
TRBJ1-1 TRBV2 CASPLNTEAFF
TRBJ2-3 TRBV29-1 CSLVVGGAPDTQYF
TRBJ2-3 TRBV18 CASSTFLAESTDTQYF
TRBJ2-3 TRBV10-3 CAISRTSGGTDTQYF
TRBJ2-5 TRBV7-9 CASSLARGGMETQYF
TRBJ1-2 TRBV9 CASSGLDGYTF
TRBJ2-4 TRBV12-3/TRBV12-4 CASWGGENIQYF
TRBJ1-2 TRBV29-1 CSVEGTGEIYGYTF
TRBJ2-7 TRBV19 CASSLAAGVEEQYF
TRBJ1-1 TRBV3-1 CASSQDPGRAEAFF
TRBJ2-7 TRBV27 CASSLGGGNEQYF
TRBJ2-3 TRBV14 CASSQENQISTDTQYF
TRBJ1-4 TRBV7-2 CASSIRGAANEKLFF
TRBJ1-2 TRBV20-1 CSADTTDPYGYTF
TRBJ1-5 TRBV7-9 CASSLGSGPQHF
TRBJ1-5 TRBV20-1 CSASPDREKNQPQHF
TRBJ2-7 TRBV20-1 CSARTGASYEQYF
TRBJ2-1 TRBV7-8 CASSFGPFNEQFF
TRBJ2-7 TRBV4-3 CASSQEVGSYEQYF
TRBJ2-1 TRBV14 CASSQGAGNEQFF
TRBJ1-4 TRBV11-2 CASSLVSEKLFF
TRBJ2-3 TRBV7-9 CASSRRDYTDTQYF
TRBJ2-2 TRBV11-1 CASSPMPNPGLNTGELFF
TRBJ2-3 TRBV19 CASSISGYGPITQYF
TRBJ2-5 TRBV13 CASSFGLAGETQYF
TRBJ2-2 TRBV20-1 CSARVADTGELFF
TRBJ2-1 TRBV4-1 CASSPIDDNEQFF
TRBJ2-3 TRBV12-3/TRBV12-4 CASRDSSTDTQYF
TRBJ2-2 TRBV9 CASSVGGGTVELFF
TRBJ2-3 TRBV9 CASSGTSGGESTDTQYF
TRBJ2-7 TRBV11-2 CASSLGATGAYEQYF
TRBJ2-3 TRBV6-1 CASSRQNTDTQYF
TRBJ1-1 TRBV29-1 CSASGAPGAFF
TRBJ2-1 TRBV13 CASSTRLVSYNEQFF
TRBJ1-5 TRBV6-1 CASSSDFGQPQHF
TRBJ1-4 TRBV2 CASSERELNEKLFF
TRBJ1-2 TRBV15 CATSMDPGPYYGYTF
TRBJ1-2 TRBV29-1 CSVEDRGGYTF
TRBJ2-1 TRBV10-2 CASRAETSRYNEQFF
TRBJ2-1 TRBV7-2 CASSFSGKSSYNEQFF
TRBJ1-2 TRBV28 CASSFLGQSPGYTF
TRBJ2-4 TRBV24-1 CATSDGGQRQYF
TRBJ2-1 TRBV7-3 CASSFSSGGQRYNEQFF
TRBJ2-3 TRBV10-3 CAIGGRGGDTDTQYF